This is a list of T cell receptor beta chains from one sample in a study of regulatory T cells in long-lasting Graves disease. TCRdb reanalysed the multiplex PCR reads using MiXCR and keeps one entry per CDR3 protein. The sample has approximately 500,000 distinct CDR3 sequences; 20% to 25% are singletons. This material consisted of peripheral blood mononuclear cells (PBMCs), taken when the disease was refractory, from a patient treated with antithyroid drugs. These receptors all stem from a female donor with Graves disease. CDR3s include the opening cysteine and the closing phenylalanine or tryptophan. The D gene is left open where the match is weak. Some rows have no size entry. The others give once, few or many, or a class for an expanded clone.

>.|TRBJ1-5|TRBV7-9|.
CASSLQGHNQPQHF
TGTGCCAGCAGCTTACAGGGACACAATCAGCCCCAGCATTTT
>.|TRBJ2-5|TRBV7-7|TRBD1
CASSPNRGQGGTQYF
TGTGCTAGCAGCCCGAACAGGGGGCAAGGGGGGACCCAGTACTTC
>few|TRBJ2-7|TRBV5-6|.
CASGLSGTHPYEQYF
TGTGCCAGCGGACTTTCGGGCACTCATCCGTACGAGCAGTACTTC
>few|TRBJ1-1|TRBV7-9|.
CASVGPTEAFF
TGTGCCAGCGTCGGGCCCACTGAAGCTTTCTTT
>.|TRBJ2-2|TRBV27|.
CASSLLGLNTGELFF
TGTGCCAGCAGTTTATTAGGGTTGAACACCGGGGAGCTGTTTTTT
>.|TRBJ1-5|TRBV20-1|.
CSASAGPDQPQHF
TGCAGTGCTAGCGCGGGGCCAGATCAGCCCCAGCATTTT
>.|TRBJ2-1|TRBV6-2/TRBV6-3|TRBD2
CASRRMGLAGADEQFF
TGTGCCAGCAGGCGGATGGGACTAGCGGGAGCGGATGAGCAGTTCTTC
>many|TRBJ1-2|TRBV28|TRBD1
CASSSGQGDGYTF
TGTGCCAGCAGTTCGGGACAGGGGGATGGCTACACCTTC
>many|TRBJ2-7|TRBV28|TRBD1
CASSPPGQGPPEQYF
TGTGCCAGCAGTCCTCCGGGACAGGGTCCTCCCGAGCAGTACTTC
>many|TRBJ1-1|TRBV7-2|TRBD1
CASSRTGTNTEAFF
TGTGCCAGCAGCCGGACAGGGACGAACACTGAAGCTTTCTTT
>many|TRBJ1-2|TRBV28|.
CAAGTGPRHGYTF
TGTGCCGCCGGTACAGGGCCACGTCATGGCTACACCTTC
>once|TRBJ1-6|TRBV7-9|.
CASSQLMGTLAYNSPLHF
TGTGCCAGCAGCCAGCTCATGGGGACGCTCGCCTATAATTCACCCCTCCACTTT
>many|TRBJ1-1|TRBV28|.
CASSLLRDGNTEAFF
TGTGCCAGCAGTTTGTTGAGGGACGGCAACACTGAAGCTTTCTTT
>many|TRBJ1-6|TRBV28|TRBD1
CASIPGQGVSGSPLHF
TGTGCCAGCATCCCCGGACAGGGAGTATCAGGTTCACCCCTCCACTTT
>.|TRBJ1-2|TRBV27|.
CASRRGEVGYGYTF
TGTGCCAGCCGGCGTGGTGAGGTTGGCTATGGCTACACCTTC
>few|TRBJ2-7|TRBV3-1|TRBD2
CASSQAAGATYEQYF
TGTGCCAGCAGCCAAGCAGCGGGGGCCACCTACGAGCAGTACTTC
>.|TRBJ2-3|TRBV24-1|.
CATSDDFRTGVLDTQYF
TGTGCCACCAGTGATGACTTTAGAACTGGAGTCCTAGATACGCAGTATTTT
>many|TRBJ2-7|TRBV12-3/TRBV12-4|TRBD2
CASTGTNSYEQYF
TGTGCCAGTACCGGGACTAACTCCTACGAGCAGTACTTC
>few|TRBJ2-7|TRBV13|.
CASSAPVSYEQCF
TGTGCCAGCAGCGCGCCTGTGTCCTACGAGCAGTGCTTC
>many|TRBJ2-2|TRBV12-3/TRBV12-4|TRBD1
CASSRRDRVAGELFF
TGTGCCAGCAGCCGCAGGGACAGGGTTGCCGGGGAGCTGTTTTTT
>.|TRBJ2-7|TRBV27|.
CASSRPEYEQYF
TGTGCCAGCAGCCGTCCAGAGTACGAGCAGTACTTC
>.|TRBJ1-6|TRBV15|.
CATSDRDGHNSPLHF
TGTGCCACCAGCGACCGGGATGGTCATAATTCACCCCTCCACTTT
>.|TRBJ2-7|TRBV29-1|TRBD2
CSIESLAGGSDYYEQYF
TGCAGCATTGAATCACTAGCGGGAGGGTCCGATTACTACGAGCAGTACTTC
>many|TRBJ1-2|TRBV28|TRBD1
CASSLGPGQDPYGYTF
TGTGCCAGCAGTTTAGGACCTGGACAGGACCCGTATGGCTACACCTTC
>.|TRBJ2-7|TRBV19|.
CASSESLSYEQYF
TGTGCCAGCAGTGAGAGCCTAAGCTACGAGCAGTACTTC
>.|TRBJ1-1|TRBV29-1|.
CSVVRLDTEAFF
TGCAGCGTAGTAAGGTTGGACACTGAAGCTTTCTTT
>many|TRBJ2-7|TRBV6-1|.
CASSYASSYPYEQYF
TGTGCCAGCTCGTACGCCAGCAGTTACCCCTACGAGCAGTACTTC
>.|TRBJ1-3|TRBV19|.
CASSIRTDFSGNTIYF
TGTGCCAGTAGTATCCGGACCGACTTCTCTGGAAACACCATATATTTT
>many|TRBJ2-7|TRBV5-1|.
CASSLVGGPNREQYF
TGCGCCAGCAGCTTGGTCGGCGGGCCTAACCGCGAGCAGTACTTC
>few|TRBJ2-7|TRBV29-1|.
CSVQYQGHREQYF
TGCAGCGTCCAATACCAGGGCCACCGGGAGCAGTACTTC
>.|TRBJ2-7|TRBV3-1|TRBD1
CASEPGTGTYEQYF
TGTGCCAGTGAACCCGGGACAGGGACATACGAGCAGTACTTC